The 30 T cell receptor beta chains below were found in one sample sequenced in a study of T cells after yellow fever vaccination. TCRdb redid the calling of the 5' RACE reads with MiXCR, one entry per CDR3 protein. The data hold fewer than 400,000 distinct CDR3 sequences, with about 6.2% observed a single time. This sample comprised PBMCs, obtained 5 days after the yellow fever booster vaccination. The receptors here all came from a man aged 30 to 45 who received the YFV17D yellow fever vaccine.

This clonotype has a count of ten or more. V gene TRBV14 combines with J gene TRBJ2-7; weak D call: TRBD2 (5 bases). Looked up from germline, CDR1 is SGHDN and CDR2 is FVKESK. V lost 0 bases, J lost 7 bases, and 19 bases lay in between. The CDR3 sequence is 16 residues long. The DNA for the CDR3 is TGTGCCAGCAGCCAAGAGGCGGGCCGCTGGCCGGGAGAGCAGTACTTC. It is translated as CASSQEAGRWPGEQYF.

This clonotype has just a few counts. The CDR3 DNA reads TGTGCCAGTAGTCCTGGACACCCCTACGAGCAGTACTTC. This encodes CASSPGHPYEQYF. The gene calls are TRBV19 and TRBJ2-7; the D gene is possibly TRBD1 (5 bases). Germline CDR1 is LNHDA and CDR2 is SQIVND (reference sequence). This CDR3 region has 13 residues. V was trimmed by 5 bases and J by 2 bases, leaving 10 bases between them.

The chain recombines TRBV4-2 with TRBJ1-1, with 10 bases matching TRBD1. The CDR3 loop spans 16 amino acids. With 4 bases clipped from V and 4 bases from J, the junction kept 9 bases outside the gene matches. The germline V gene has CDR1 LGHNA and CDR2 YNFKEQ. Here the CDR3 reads CASSPGTGEWGTEAFF. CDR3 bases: TGTGCCAGCAGCCCAGGGACAGGGGAGTGGGGCACTGAAGCTTTCTTT.

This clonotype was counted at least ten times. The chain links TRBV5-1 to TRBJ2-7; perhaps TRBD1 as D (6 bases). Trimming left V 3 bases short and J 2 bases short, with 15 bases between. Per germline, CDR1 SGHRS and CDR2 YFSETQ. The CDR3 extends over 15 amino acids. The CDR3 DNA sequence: TGCGCCAGCAGCTCCTCTGACAGGACAGCCTACGAGCAGTACTTC. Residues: CASSSSDRTAYEQYF. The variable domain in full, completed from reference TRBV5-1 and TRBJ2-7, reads KAGVTQTPRYLIKTRGQQVTLSCSPISGHRSVSWYQQTPGQGLQFLFEYFSETQRNKGNFPGRFSGRQFSNSRSEMNVSTLELGDSALYLCASSSSDRTAYEQYFGPGTRLTVT.

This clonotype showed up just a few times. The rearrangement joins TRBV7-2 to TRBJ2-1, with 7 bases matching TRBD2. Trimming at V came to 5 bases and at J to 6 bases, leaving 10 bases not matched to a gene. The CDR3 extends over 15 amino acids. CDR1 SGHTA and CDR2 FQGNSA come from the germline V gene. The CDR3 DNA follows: TGTGCCAGCAGCCCTCTAGCGGAAAGCGGCAATGAGCAGTTCTTC. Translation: CASSPLAESGNEQFF.

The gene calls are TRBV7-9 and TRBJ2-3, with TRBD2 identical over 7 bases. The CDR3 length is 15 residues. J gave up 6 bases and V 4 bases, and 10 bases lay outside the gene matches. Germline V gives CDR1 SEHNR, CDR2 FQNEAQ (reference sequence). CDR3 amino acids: CASSSEREMADTQYF. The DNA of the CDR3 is TGTGCCAGCAGCTCCGAGCGGGAAATGGCCGATACGCAGTATTTT.

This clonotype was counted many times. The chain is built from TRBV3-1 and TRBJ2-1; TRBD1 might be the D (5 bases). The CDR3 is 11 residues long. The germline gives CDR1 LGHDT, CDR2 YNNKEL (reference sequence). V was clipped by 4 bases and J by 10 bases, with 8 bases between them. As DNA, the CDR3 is TGTGCCAGCAGCCGGGCAGGGGAGCAGTTCTTC. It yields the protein CASSRAGEQFF.

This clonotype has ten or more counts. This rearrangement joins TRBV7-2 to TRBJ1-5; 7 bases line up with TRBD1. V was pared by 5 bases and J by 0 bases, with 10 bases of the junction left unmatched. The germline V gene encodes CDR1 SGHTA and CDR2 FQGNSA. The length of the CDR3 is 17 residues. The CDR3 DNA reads TGTGCCAGCAGCCCCGGGGTGGGGACAGTTAGCAATCAGCCCCAGCATTTT. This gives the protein CASSPGVGTVSNQPQHF.

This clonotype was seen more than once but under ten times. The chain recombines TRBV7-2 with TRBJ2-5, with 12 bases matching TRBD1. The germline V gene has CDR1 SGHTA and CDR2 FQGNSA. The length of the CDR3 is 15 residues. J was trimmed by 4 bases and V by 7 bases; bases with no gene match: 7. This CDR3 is CASTRDRGRGETQYF. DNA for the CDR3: TGTGCCAGCACCAGGGACAGGGGGCGGGGAGAGACCCAGTACTTC.

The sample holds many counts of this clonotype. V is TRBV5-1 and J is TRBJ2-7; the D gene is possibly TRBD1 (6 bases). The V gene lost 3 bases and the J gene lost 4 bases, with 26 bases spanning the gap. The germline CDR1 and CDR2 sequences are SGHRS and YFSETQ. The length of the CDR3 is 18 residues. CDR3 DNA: TGCGCCAGCAGCTCCACCGGGACAAGGGATCGGTGGCCTTACGAGCAGTACTTC. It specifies CASSSTGTRDRWPYEQYF.

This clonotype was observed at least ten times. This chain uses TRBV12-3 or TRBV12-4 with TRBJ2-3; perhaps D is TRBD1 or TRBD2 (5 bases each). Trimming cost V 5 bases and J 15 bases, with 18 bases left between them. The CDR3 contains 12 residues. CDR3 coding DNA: TGTGCCAGCAGTCCCCCCGGGACGCCTTCTTATTTT. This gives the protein CASSPPGTPSYF.

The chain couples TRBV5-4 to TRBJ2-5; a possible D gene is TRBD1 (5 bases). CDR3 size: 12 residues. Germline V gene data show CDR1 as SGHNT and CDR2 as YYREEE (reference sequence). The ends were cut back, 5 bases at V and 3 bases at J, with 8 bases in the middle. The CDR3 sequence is CASSFREETQYF. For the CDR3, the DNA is TGTGCCAGCAGTTTCAGGGAAGAGACCCAGTACTTC.

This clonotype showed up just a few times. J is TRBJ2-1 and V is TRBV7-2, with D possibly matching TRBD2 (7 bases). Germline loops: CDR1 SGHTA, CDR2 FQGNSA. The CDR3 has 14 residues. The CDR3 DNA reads TGTGCAACCACCCGAAGGGGGGGGGACAATGAGCAGTTCTTC. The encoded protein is CATTRRGGDNEQFF. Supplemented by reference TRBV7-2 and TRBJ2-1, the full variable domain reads GAGVSQSPSNKVTEKGKDVELRCDPISGHTALYWYRQSLGQGLEFLIYFQGNSAPDKSGLPSDRFSAERTGGSVSTLTIQRTQQEDSAVYLCATTRRGGDNEQFFGPGTRLTVL.

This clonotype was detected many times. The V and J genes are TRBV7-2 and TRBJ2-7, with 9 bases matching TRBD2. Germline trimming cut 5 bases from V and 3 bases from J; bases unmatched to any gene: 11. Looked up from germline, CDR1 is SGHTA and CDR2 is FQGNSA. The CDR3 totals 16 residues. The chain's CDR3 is CASSTLWSSGIYEQYF. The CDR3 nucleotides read TGTGCCAGCAGCACCCTTTGGTCTAGCGGGATCTACGAGCAGTACTTC.

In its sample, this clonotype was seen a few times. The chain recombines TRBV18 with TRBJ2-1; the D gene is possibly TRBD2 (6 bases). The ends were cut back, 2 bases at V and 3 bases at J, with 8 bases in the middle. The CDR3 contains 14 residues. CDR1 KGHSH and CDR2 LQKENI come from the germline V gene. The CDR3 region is CASSPGTRYNEQFF. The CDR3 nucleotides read TGTGCCAGCTCACCAGGGACTCGCTACAATGAGCAGTTCTTC.

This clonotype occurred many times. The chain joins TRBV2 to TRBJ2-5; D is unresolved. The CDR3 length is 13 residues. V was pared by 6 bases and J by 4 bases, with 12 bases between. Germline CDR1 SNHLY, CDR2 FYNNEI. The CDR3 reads CASRQVAPETQYF. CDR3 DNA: TGTGCCAGCAGGCAGGTAGCCCCAGAGACCCAGTACTTC.

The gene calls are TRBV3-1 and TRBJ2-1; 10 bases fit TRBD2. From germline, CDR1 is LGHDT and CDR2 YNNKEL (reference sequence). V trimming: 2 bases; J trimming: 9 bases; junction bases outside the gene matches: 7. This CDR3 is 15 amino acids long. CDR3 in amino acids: CASSQRPSGSGEQFF. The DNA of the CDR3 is TGTGCCAGCAGCCAAAGGCCTAGCGGGAGCGGTGAGCAGTTCTTC.

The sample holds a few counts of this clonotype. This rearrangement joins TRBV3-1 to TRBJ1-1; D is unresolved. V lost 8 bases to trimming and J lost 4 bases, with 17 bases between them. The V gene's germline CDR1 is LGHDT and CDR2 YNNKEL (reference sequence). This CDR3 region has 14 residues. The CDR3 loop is CASRRETQGTEAFF. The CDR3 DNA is TGTGCCAGCCGACGGGAAACTCAAGGCACTGAAGCTTTCTTT. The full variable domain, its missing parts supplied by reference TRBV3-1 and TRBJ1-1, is DTAVSQTPKYLVTQMGNDKSIKCEQNLGHDTMYWYKQDSKKFLKIMFSYNNKELIINETVPNRFSPKSPDKAHLNLHINSLELGDSAVYFCASRRETQGTEAFFGQGTRLTVV.

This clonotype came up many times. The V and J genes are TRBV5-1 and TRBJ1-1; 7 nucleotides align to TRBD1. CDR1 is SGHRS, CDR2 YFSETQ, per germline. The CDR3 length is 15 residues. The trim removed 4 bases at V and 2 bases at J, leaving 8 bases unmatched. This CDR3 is CASSSGTALNTEAFF. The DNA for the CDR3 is TGCGCCAGCAGCAGCGGGACAGCACTTAACACTGAAGCTTTCTTT.

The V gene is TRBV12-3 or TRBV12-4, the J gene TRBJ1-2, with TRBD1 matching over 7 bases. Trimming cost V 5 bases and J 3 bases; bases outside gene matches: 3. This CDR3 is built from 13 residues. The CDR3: CASSQGTDYGYTF. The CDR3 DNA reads TGTGCCAGCAGTCAAGGGACAGACTATGGCTACACCTTC.

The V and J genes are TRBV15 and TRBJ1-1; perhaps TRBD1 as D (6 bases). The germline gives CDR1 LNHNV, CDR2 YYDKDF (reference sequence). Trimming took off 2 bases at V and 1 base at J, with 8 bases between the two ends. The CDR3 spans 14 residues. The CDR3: CATSRLQGNTEAFF. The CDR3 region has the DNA TGTGCCACCAGCAGACTACAGGGGAACACTGAAGCTTTCTTT.

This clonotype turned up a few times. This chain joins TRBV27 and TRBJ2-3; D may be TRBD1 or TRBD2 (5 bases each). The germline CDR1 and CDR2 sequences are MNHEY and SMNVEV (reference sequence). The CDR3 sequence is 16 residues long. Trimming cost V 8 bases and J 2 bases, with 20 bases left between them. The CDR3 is CASSLWGRGDTDTQYF. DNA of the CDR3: TGTGCCAGCTCTCTCTGGGGGAGAGGCGACACAGATACGCAGTATTTT.

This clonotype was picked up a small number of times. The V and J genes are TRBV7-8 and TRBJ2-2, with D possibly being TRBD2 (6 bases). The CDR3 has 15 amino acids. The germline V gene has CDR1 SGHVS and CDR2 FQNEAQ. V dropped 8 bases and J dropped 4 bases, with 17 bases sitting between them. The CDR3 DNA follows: TGTGCCAGCGGAATGGAGGGGCCGGGCACCGGGGAGCTGTTTTTT. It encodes CASGMEGPGTGELFF.

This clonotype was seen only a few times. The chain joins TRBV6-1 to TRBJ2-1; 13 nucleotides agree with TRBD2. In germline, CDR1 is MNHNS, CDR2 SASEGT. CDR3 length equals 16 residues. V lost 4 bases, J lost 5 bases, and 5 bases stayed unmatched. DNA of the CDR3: TGTGCCAGCAGTGGAACTAGCGGGAGGGCCCACAATGAGCAGTTCTTC. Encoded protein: CASSGTSGRAHNEQFF.

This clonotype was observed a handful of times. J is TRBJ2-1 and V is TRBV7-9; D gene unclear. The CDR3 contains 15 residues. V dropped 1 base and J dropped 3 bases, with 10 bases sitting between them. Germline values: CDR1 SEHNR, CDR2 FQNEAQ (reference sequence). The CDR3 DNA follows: TGTGCCAGCAGCTTAGTTACCCCCCACTACAATGAGCAGTTCTTC. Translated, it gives CASSLVTPHYNEQFF. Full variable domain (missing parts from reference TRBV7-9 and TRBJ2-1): DTGVSQNPRHKITKRGQNVTFRCDPISEHNRLYWYRQTLGQGPEFLTYFQNEAQLEKSRLLSDRFSAERPKGSFSTLEIQRTEQGDSAMYLCASSLVTPHYNEQFFGPGTRLTVL.

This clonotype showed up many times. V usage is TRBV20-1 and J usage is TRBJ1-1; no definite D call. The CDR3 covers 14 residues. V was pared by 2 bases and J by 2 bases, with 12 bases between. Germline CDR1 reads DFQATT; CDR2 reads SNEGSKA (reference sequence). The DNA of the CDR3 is TGCAGTGCTAGAAGAGGCAGTGCTAACACTGAAGCTTTCTTT. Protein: CSARRGSANTEAFF.

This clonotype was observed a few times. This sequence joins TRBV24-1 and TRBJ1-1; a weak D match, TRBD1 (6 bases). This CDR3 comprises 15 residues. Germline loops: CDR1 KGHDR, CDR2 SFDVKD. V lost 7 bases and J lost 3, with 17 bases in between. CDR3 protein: CATRYYVGTHTEAFF. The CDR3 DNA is TGTGCCACCAGATATTATGTAGGGACACACACTGAAGCTTTCTTT.

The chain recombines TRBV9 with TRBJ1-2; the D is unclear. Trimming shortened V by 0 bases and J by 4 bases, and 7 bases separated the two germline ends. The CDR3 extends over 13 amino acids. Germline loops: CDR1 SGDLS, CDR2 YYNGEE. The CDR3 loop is CASSVGIRYGYTF. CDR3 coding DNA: TGTGCCAGCAGCGTAGGTATACGCTATGGCTACACCTTC.

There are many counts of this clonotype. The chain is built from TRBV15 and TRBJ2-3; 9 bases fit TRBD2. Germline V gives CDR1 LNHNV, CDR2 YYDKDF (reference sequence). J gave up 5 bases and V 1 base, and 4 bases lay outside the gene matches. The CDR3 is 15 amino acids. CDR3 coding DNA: TGTGCCACCAGCAGAGGTAGCGGGAGTCTAGATACGCAGTATTTT. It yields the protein CATSRGSGSLDTQYF.

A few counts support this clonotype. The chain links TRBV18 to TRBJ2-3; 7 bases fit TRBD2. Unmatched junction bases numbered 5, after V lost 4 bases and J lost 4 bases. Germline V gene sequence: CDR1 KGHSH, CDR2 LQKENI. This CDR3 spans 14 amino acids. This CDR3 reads CASSLNLAADTQYF. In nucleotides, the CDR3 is TGTGCCAGCTCACTGAACCTAGCGGCAGATACGCAGTATTTT.